This T cell receptor (beta chain) was recovered during a study of blood T cell repertoires in COVID-19. In its sample, this clone was seen once. V was pared by 1 base and J by 2 bases, with 4 bases of the junction left unmatched. The CDR3 spans 16 residues. From germline, CDR1 is SGHRS and CDR2 YFSETQ. Per the original methods: Using reference gene primer amplification, nucleated cell counts were estimated. Libraries were prepared by immunoSEQ multiplex PCR; TCRdb keeps only in-frame clonotypes and omits some of them. V and J calls plus clone size are reproduced from that table; the DNA served to infer D and trimming. The sample lists approximately 180,000 clones; 82% were seen once.

The sequenced material came from PBMCs or T cells enriched from blood (not recorded which). J is TRBJ2-5 and V is TRBV5-1; 11 bases line up with TRBD2. The sequence derives from a woman aged 55-69 years with acute COVID-19. In DNA form, the CDR3 reads TGCGCCAGCAGCTTGTCCCCTAGCGGGAGGCAAGAGACCCAGTACTTC. Residues: CASSLSPSGRQETQYF.